This TCR beta chain derives from a study of blood T cell repertoires in COVID-19. Study-wide context: The origin of the acute and convalescent COVID-19 samples was the United States, Italy and Spain. Nucleic acid was either cDNA or gDNA, and it came from T cells, B-cell-depleted T cells, or PBMCs.

This CDR3 is built from 14 residues. From germline, CDR1 is MNHEY and CDR2 SMNVEV (reference sequence). V was clipped by 5 bases and J by 1 base, with 11 bases between them. The authors' processing: Estimation of nucleated cell counts relied on the amplification of reference gene primers. Assay used: immunoSEQ multiplex PCR; TCRdb lists only in-frame clones, some missing. That table is the source of V, J and clone size, and D and trimming were worked out from the DNA. Counted here are approximately 54,000 clones, roughly 90% occurring once; the ten biggest clones make up less than 4%. Sequenced material: peripheral blood. The receptor was derived from a man aged 50 or older with acute or convalescent COVID-19. This chain connects TRBV27 to TRBJ2-5, with D possibly matching TRBD1 (6 bases). CDR3 protein: CASSIQGTQETQYF. CDR3 sequence (DNA): TGTGCCAGCAGTATTCAGGGGACCCAAGAGACCCAGTACTTC.